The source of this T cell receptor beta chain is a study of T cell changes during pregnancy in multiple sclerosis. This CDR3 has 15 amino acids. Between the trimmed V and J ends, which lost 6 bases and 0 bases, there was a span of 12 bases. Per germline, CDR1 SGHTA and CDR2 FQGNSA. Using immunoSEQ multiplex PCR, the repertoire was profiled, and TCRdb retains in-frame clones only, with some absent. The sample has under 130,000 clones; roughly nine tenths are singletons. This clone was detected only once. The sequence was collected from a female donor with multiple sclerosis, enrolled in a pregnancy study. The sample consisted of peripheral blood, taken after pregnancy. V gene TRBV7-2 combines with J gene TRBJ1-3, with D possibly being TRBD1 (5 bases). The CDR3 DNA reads TGTGCCAGCAGTTTGGACACAGCCTCTGGAAACACCATATATTTT. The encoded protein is CASSLDTASGNTIYF.